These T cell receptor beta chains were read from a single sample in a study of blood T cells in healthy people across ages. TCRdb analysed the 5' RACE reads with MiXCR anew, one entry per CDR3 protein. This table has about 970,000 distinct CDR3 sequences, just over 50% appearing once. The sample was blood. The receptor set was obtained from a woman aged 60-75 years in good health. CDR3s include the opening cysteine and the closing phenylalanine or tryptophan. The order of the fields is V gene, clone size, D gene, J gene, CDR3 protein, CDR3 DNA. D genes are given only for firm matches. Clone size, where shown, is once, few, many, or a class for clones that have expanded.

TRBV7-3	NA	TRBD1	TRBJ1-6	CASSSGSGGSPLHF	TGTGCCAGCAGCTCCGGGTCAGGGGGTTCACCCCTCCACTTT
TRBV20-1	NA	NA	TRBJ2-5	CSARPLDWANEQYF	TGCAGTGCCCGGCCCTTAGACTGGGCCAATGAGCAGTACTTC
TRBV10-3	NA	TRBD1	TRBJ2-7	CAIRGEGQSYEQYF	TGTGCCATCAGGGGAGAGGGACAGAGCTACGAGCAGTACTTC
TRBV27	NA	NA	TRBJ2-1	CASTDTGGRDEQFF	TGTGCCAGCACCGATACGGGGGGCCGGGATGAGCAGTTCTTC
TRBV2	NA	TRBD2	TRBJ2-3	CASMGGTSKRDTQYF	TGTGCCAGCATGGGAGGGACTTCCAAGCGGGATACGCAGTATTTT
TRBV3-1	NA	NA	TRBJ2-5	CASSQGAHHGAQYF	TGTGCCAGCAGCCAGGGGGCCCACCACGGAGCCCAGTACTTC
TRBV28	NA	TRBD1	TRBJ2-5	CASRVDRARETQYF	TGTGCCAGCAGGGTTGACAGGGCTCGCGAGACCCAGTACTTC
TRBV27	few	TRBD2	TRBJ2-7	CASSLSGGSPTYEQYF	TGTGCCAGCAGTTTATCGGGAGGGAGCCCAACCTACGAGCAGTACTTC
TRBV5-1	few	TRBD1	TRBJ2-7	CASSLWQGDYEQYF	TGCGCCAGCAGCCTCTGGCAGGGGGACTACGAGCAGTACTTC
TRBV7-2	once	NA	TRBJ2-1	CASSFRQALNDEQFF	TGTGCCAGCAGCTTCCGTCAGGCCCTAAACGATGAGCAGTTCTTC
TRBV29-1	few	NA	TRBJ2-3	CSVEGGERDTQYF	TGCAGCGTTGAAGGGGGGGAGCGGGATACGCAGTATTTT
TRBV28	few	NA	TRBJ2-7	CASKGMTTYEQYF	TGTGCCAGCAAAGGGATGACTACCTACGAGCAGTACTTC
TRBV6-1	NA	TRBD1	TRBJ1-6	CASSESRQGGSYNSPLHF	TGTGCCAGCAGTGAATCGAGACAGGGGGGGTCCTATAATTCACCCCTCCACTTT
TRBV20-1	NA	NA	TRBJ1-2	CSAREQLNYGYTF	TGCAGTGCTAGAGAACAGCTTAACTATGGCTACACCTTC
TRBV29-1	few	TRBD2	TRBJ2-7	CSVEGPGLAGREQYF	TGCAGCGTTGAGGGACCGGGACTAGCGGGACGCGAGCAGTACTTC
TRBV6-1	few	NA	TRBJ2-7	CASTPRQVSYNEQYF	TGTGCCAGCACACCCCGACAGGTCTCCTACAATGAGCAGTACTTC